The 27 T cell receptor beta chains below come from one sample, sequenced in a study of T cell repertoires in cytomegalovirus infection. TCRdb ran MiXCR on the reads and lists one entry per CDR3 protein. The sample contains roughly 800,000 distinct CDR3 sequences, about 27% of which appear only once. Which antigens these TCRs recognize remains unknown. The sample was cultured CD8+ T cells from PBMCs, taken from culture after CMV antigen stimulation. The origin of the receptors is a human donor in good health (CMV status not recorded). Some clones in this sample may be carry-over from other donors' samples.

This clonotype was counted many times. The V gene is TRBV10-3, the J gene TRBJ2-4; D not certain. The V gene lost 2 bases and the J gene lost 3 bases, with 14 bases spanning the gap. Per germline, CDR1 ENHRY and CDR2 SYGVKD. This CDR3 contains 16 residues. The CDR3 DNA is TGTGCCATCAGTGAGAGGTGGGGTTTAAGCAAAAACATTCAGTACTTC. It codes for CAISERWGLSKNIQYF.

Only a few counts were recorded for this clonotype. The chain has TRBV6-6 and TRBJ2-7, with D possibly called TRBD1 or TRBD2 (5 bases each). Trimming stripped 2 bases from V and 2 bases from J, with 19 bases between. The CDR3 spans 17 residues. The germline V gene has CDR1 MNHNY and CDR2 SVGAGI (reference sequence). This CDR3 reads CASSYRTGAGEAYEQYF. In nucleotides, the CDR3 is TGTGCCAGCAGTTACCGCACCGGGGCCGGAGAGGCCTACGAGCAGTACTTC.

The J gene is TRBJ1-6, the V gene TRBV27; no firm D call. Trimming cost V 4 bases and J 1 base, with 11 bases left between them. Germline V gene data show CDR1 as MNHEY and CDR2 as SMNVEV (reference sequence). The CDR3 spans 16 residues. CDR3 in amino acids: CASSSGRRSYNSPLHF. In nucleotides, the CDR3 is TGTGCCAGCAGTTCGGGCCGACGGTCCTATAATTCACCCCTCCACTTT.

This chain connects TRBV6-1 to TRBJ1-5, with 8 nucleotides matching TRBD1. The CDR3 spans 14 residues. Trimming took 7 bases from V and 4 from J; bases not matched to a gene: 6. The germline V gene encodes CDR1 MNHNS and CDR2 SASEGT. The DNA for the CDR3 is TGTGCCAGCAACGACAGGGGCCCTAATCAGCCCCAGCATTTT. It encodes CASNDRGPNQPQHF.

This clonotype has a handful of counts. V is TRBV5-1 and J is TRBJ2-1; 10 positions agree with TRBD1. Per the germline V gene, CDR1 is SGHRS and CDR2 is YFSETQ. The CDR3 runs 16 residues. The ends lost 5 bases at V and 5 bases at J; junction bases unmatched: 10. CDR3 loop: CASRSYRDRGDNEQFF. CDR3 nucleotides: TGCGCCAGCAGATCCTACCGGGACAGGGGCGACAATGAGCAGTTCTTC.

The rearrangement uses TRBV6-8 and TRBJ2-5; D is unclear. This CDR3 comprises 15 residues. Germline V lookup: CDR1 MNHGY, CDR2 SAAAGT. V lost 0 bases to trimming and J lost 2 bases, with 10 bases between them. Written as DNA, the CDR3 is TGTGCCAGCAGTTACTCCCACGGGCAGCAAGAGACCCAGTACTTC. Translation: CASSYSHGQQETQYF.

The rearrangement links TRBV15 to TRBJ1-5; 7 nucleotides match TRBD1. CDR1 and CDR2 from the germline V gene are LNHNV and YYDKDF (reference sequence). The CDR3 contains 16 residues. V lost 4 bases to trimming and J lost 4 bases; unmatched junction nucleotides: 10. CDR3 residues: CATSTLLTGPNQPQHF. CDR3 DNA sequence: TGTGCCACCAGCACCCTCCTGACAGGGCCGAATCAGCCCCAGCATTTT.

This clonotype was detected a few times. This chain connects TRBV6-2 or TRBV6-3 to TRBJ1-2, with D unresolved. Germline CDR1 and CDR2: MNHEY and SVGEGT. Trimming cost V 0 bases and J 0 bases, with 14 bases left between them. The CDR3 spans 17 residues. In DNA form, the CDR3 reads TGTGCCAGCAGTTACTCGGCGGTTGGGCCAGCTAACTATGGCTACACCTTC. Amino acid sequence: CASSYSAVGPANYGYTF.

V is TRBV7-6 and J is TRBJ2-7; D is possibly TRBD1 or TRBD2 (6 bases each). V shed 5 bases and J shed 5 bases, with 19 bases lying between them. Per the germline V gene, CDR1 is SGHVS and CDR2 is FNYEAQ. This CDR3 region has 15 residues. CDR3: CASSPEGGQVNEQYF. In DNA form, the CDR3 reads TGTGCCAGCAGCCCTGAGGGGGGTCAAGTCAACGAGCAGTACTTC.

The chain recombines TRBV28 with TRBJ1-5; TRBD1 matches at 8 bases. This CDR3 spans 15 amino acids. The V and J ends lost 6 bases and 3 bases, in that order; junction bases with no gene match: 7. Germline CDR1 is MDHEN and CDR2 is SYDVKM. The CDR3 nucleotides read TGTGCCAGCAGCCCGGGACAGGCCTTCAATCAGCCCCAGCATTTT. The encoded protein is CASSPGQAFNQPQHF.

This chain joins TRBV5-6 and TRBJ1-1; no clear D. The CDR3 totals 12 residues. The V end lost 4 bases, the J end lost 7 bases, and 11 bases lay between the germline ends. The germline gives CDR1 SGHDT, CDR2 YYEEEE. CDR3: CASSEDGIEAFF. The CDR3 region has the DNA TGTGCCAGCAGCGAGGACGGAATTGAAGCTTTCTTT.

This sequence joins TRBV4-1 and TRBJ1-1; perhaps TRBD1 as D (5 bases). The CDR3 runs to 13 residues. The V gene lost 4 bases and the J gene lost 5 bases, with 11 bases spanning the gap. Germline assignment: CDR1 MGHRA and CDR2 YSYEKL. For the CDR3, the DNA is TGCGCCAGCAGCCGTCCCGGGGGAACTGAAGCTTTCTTT. The encoded protein is CASSRPGGTEAFF.

This clonotype was counted many times. DNA for the CDR3: TGTGCCAGCAGCTTAGAGAGTGAGGGCACTGAAGCTTTCTTT. This gives the protein CASSLESEGTEAFF. The chain uses TRBV7-6 and TRBJ1-1; D is undetermined. Germline V gene sequence: CDR1 SGHVS, CDR2 FNYEAQ. V gave up 1 base and J gave up 4 bases, with 10 bases separating them. The CDR3 is made up of 14 amino acids. Full variable domain (remainder filled in from reference TRBV7-6 and TRBJ1-1): GAGVSQSPRYKVTKRGQDVALRCDPISGHVSLYWYRQALGQGPEFLTYFNYEAQQDKSGLPNDRFSAERPEGSISTLTIQRTEQRDSAMYRCASSLESEGTEAFFGQGTRLTVV.

CDR3 sequence: CASSSRGWGKEQYF. CDR3 bases: TGTGCCAGCAGCTCTCGCGGTTGGGGCAAGGAGCAGTACTTC. V gene TRBV5-6 combines with J gene TRBJ2-7, with a possible D match to TRBD1 (5 bases). Between the trimmed V and J ends, which lost 3 bases and 7 bases, there was a span of 17 bases. This CDR3 contains 14 residues. Germline CDR1 is SGHDT and CDR2 is YYEEEE.

The rearrangement uses TRBV7-2 and TRBJ2-3; 11 bases match TRBD2. The germline V gene has CDR1 SGHTA and CDR2 FQGNSA. Trimming cost V 5 bases and J 11 bases; bases outside gene matches: 15. The CDR3 totals 16 residues. The CDR3 DNA is TGTGCCAGCAGCCTTATAGCGGGGGGGGGAGCAGATGTGCAGTATTTT. The encoded protein is CASSLIAGGGADVQYF.

The chain uses TRBV12-3 or TRBV12-4 and TRBJ2-2, with a possible D match to TRBD1 (6 bases). The CDR3 spans 12 residues. Trimming removed 11 bases at V and 6 bases at J, with 13 bases between. The CDR3 protein is CAGGKESGELFF. The CDR3, as DNA: TGTGCCGGGGGCAAAGAGTCCGGGGAGCTGTTTTTT.

V and J are TRBV7-6 and TRBJ2-1; 15 bases are a match to TRBD2. Germline values: CDR1 SGHVS, CDR2 FNYEAQ. The CDR3 extends over 18 amino acids. J gave up 4 bases and V 1 base, and 5 bases lay outside the gene matches. CDR3 loop: CASSLDAGTSGGYNEQFF. The CDR3 DNA follows: TGTGCCAGCAGCTTAGATGCAGGGACTAGCGGGGGGTACAATGAGCAGTTCTTC.

This clonotype was picked up many times. The V call is TRBV12-5, the J call TRBJ1-1; 8 bases map to TRBD1. The CDR3 is 18 amino acids. The V gene's germline CDR1 is LGHNT and CDR2 FRNRAP. The V segment lost 3 bases and the J segment 1 base; nucleotides outside the gene matches: 13. CDR3 sequence: CASGFGHRGEKGNTEAFF. The CDR3 DNA reads as TGTGCTAGTGGTTTTGGTCACAGGGGGGAAAAGGGGAACACTGAAGCTTTCTTT.

The V gene is TRBV7-8, the J gene TRBJ2-7; D remains ambiguous. This CDR3 is built from 13 residues. CDR1 and CDR2 (germline): SGHVS, FQNEAQ. V was cut by 5 bases and J by 3 bases, with 11 bases left in between. CDR3 nucleotide sequence: TGTGCCAGCAGCCCAGACCAATTCTACGAGCAGTACGTC. Amino acid sequence: CASSPDQFYEQYV.

This clonotype was detected many times. V and J are TRBV20-1 and TRBJ2-3; 10 bases fit TRBD2. This CDR3 comprises 16 residues. Trimming took 3 bases from V and 10 from J; bases not matched to a gene: 16. Germline loops: CDR1 DFQATT, CDR2 SNEGSKA (reference sequence). For the CDR3, the DNA is TGCAGTGCTAGGGGGGCAAGCGGGGGGGCCAGGGTTTCGCAGTATTTT. It codes for CSARGASGGARVSQYF.

V is TRBV6-1 and J is TRBJ1-3; D perhaps matches TRBD1 (5 bases). The CDR3 runs to 17 residues. In germline, CDR1 is MNHNS, CDR2 SASEGT. With 5 bases removed from V and 2 bases from J, the gap between germline ends came to 19 bases. CDR3 in DNA: TGTGCCAGCAGTATCTTCTCCGGGACGAAACCTGGAAACACCATATATTTT. Translating gives CASSIFSGTKPGNTIYF.

This rearrangement joins TRBV10-3 to TRBJ2-1, with 8 nucleotides matching TRBD2. V was clipped by 0 bases and J by 10 bases; unmatched bases: 8. From germline, CDR1 is ENHRY and CDR2 SYGVKD. The CDR3 is 15 residues long. The CDR3 region has the DNA TGTGCCATCAGTGAGTCGAGCGAGCGGGGGAGGGAGCAGTTCTTC. It codes for CAISESSERGREQFF.

This clonotype was seen more than once but under ten times. This chain uses TRBV7-9 with TRBJ2-3, with 11 bases lining up with TRBD1. This CDR3 region has 16 residues. Trimming at V came to 5 bases and at J to 7 bases, leaving 11 bases not matched to a gene. Germline CDR1 and CDR2: SEHNR and FQNEAQ (reference sequence). CDR3 sequence reads: CASSRSGQGARYTQYF. CDR3 DNA: TGTGCCAGCAGCCGAAGTGGACAGGGGGCAAGGTATACGCAGTATTTT.

The chain combines TRBV12-3 or TRBV12-4 with TRBJ1-2, with D perhaps TRBD1 (6 bases). Trimming took off 6 bases at V and 4 bases at J, with 15 bases between the two ends. The CDR3 is 14 amino acids. The CDR3: CASSLDRAIYGYTF. The CDR3 DNA reads as TGTGCCAGCAGCTTGGACAGAGCGATCTATGGCTACACCTTC.

This clonotype has ten or more counts. This rearrangement joins TRBV5-4 to TRBJ1-1; possibly TRBD1 for D (6 bases). CDR1 and CDR2 from the germline V gene are SGHNT and YYREEE (reference sequence). CDR3 length equals 15 residues. V dropped 3 bases and J dropped 4 bases, with 16 bases sitting between them. The CDR3 bases are TGTGCCAGCAGCTCCCAGGTCAGGGGCGGCACTGAAGCTTTCTTT. Residues: CASSSQVRGGTEAFF.

The gene calls are TRBV7-9 and TRBJ2-5, with 10 positions matching TRBD1. The trim removed 1 base at V and 2 bases at J, leaving 10 bases unmatched. The CDR3 length is 18 residues. CDR1 is SEHNR, CDR2 FQNEAQ, per germline (reference sequence). CDR3: CASSLVGDRGYLQETQYF. Here the CDR3 DNA reads TGTGCCAGCAGCTTAGTCGGGGACAGGGGATACTTACAAGAGACCCAGTACTTC. The full variable domain, completed using reference TRBV7-9 and TRBJ2-5, is DTGVSQNPRHKITKRGQNVTFRCDPISEHNRLYWYRQTLGQGPEFLTYFQNEAQLEKSRLLSDRFSAERPKGSFSTLEIQRTEQGDSAMYLCASSLVGDRGYLQETQYFGPGTRLLVL.

The chain couples TRBV29-1 to TRBJ1-4; D is possibly TRBD1 (6 bases). The V gene's germline CDR1 is SQVTM and CDR2 ANQGSEA. Trimming shortened V by 0 bases and J by 7 bases, and 15 bases separated the two germline ends. The length of the CDR3 is 15 residues. The CDR3 sequence is CSVEDEDSGPEKLFF. The CDR3 DNA sequence: TGCAGCGTTGAAGATGAGGACAGCGGTCCTGAAAAACTGTTTTTT.